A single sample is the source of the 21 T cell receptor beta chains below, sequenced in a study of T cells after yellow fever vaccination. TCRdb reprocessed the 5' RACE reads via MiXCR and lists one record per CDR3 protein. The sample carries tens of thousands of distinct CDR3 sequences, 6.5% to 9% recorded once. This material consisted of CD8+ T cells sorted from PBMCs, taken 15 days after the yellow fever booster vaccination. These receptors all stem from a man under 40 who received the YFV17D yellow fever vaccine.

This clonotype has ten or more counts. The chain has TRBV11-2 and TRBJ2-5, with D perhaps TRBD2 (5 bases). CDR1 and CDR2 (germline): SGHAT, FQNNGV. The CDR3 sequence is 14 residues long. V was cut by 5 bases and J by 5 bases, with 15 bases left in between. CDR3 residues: CASSPLAPRETQYF. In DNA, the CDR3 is TGTGCCAGCAGCCCCCTAGCTCCGAGGGAGACCCAGTACTTC.

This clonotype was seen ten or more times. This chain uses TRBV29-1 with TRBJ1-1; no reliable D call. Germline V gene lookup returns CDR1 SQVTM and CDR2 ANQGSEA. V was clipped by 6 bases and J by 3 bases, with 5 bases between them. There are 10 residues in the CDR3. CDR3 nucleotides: TGCAGCGTCGACTACACTGAAGCTTTCTTT. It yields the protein CSVDYTEAFF.

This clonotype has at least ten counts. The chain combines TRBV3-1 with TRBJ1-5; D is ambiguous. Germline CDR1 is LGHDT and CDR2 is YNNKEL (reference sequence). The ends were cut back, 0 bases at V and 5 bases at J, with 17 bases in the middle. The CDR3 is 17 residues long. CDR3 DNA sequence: TGTGCCAGCAGCCAAGACAAGGTGTCCCACGGAGATCAGCCCCAGCATTTT. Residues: CASSQDKVSHGDQPQHF.

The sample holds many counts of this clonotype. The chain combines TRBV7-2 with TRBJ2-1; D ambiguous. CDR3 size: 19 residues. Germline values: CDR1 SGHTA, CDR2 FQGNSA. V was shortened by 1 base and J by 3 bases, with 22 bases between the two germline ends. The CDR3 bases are TGTGCCAGCAGCTTAGGCTTAGGCTCTTTCGGGCCACTCTACAATGAGCAGTTCTTC. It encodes CASSLGLGSFGPLYNEQFF.

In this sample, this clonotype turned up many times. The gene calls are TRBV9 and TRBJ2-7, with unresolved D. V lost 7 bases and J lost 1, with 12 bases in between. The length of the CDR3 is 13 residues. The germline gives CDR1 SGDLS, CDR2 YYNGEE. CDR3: CASSGIGSYEQYF. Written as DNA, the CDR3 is TGTGCCAGCTCCGGTATAGGTTCCTACGAGCAGTACTTC.

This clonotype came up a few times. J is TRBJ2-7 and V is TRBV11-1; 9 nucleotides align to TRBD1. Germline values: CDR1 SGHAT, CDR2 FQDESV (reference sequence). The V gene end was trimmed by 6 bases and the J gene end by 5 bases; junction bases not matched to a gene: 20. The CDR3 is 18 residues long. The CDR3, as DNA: TGTGCCAGCAGAGGACCGGGACAGGGACCGAAACGCGGGCACGAGCAGTACTTC. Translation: CASRGPGQGPKRGHEQYF.

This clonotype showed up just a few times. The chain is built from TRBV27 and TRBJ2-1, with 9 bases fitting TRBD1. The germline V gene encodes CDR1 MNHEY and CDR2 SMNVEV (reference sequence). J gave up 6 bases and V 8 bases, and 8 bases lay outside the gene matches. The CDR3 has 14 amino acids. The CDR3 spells CASGRQGGVNEQFF. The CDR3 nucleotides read TGTGCCAGCGGGAGACAGGGGGGGGTCAATGAGCAGTTCTTC.

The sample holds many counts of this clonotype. Written as DNA, the CDR3 is TGCAGCGTTACACAGGGTCGGGGCAACACTGAAGCTTTCTTT. Its protein product is CSVTQGRGNTEAFF. This chain uses TRBV29-1 with TRBJ1-1, with D perhaps matching TRBD1 (6 bases). The length of the CDR3 is 14 residues. V was shortened by 5 bases and J by 2 bases, with 15 bases between the two germline ends. The germline V gene encodes CDR1 SQVTM and CDR2 ANQGSEA.

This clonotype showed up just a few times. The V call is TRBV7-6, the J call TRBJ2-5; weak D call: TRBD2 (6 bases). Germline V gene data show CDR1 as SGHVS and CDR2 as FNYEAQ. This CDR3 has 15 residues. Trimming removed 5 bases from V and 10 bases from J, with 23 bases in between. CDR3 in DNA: TGTGCCAGCAGCCGCGAGAGAGGGACTTCACACTACCAGTACTTC. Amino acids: CASSRERGTSHYQYF.

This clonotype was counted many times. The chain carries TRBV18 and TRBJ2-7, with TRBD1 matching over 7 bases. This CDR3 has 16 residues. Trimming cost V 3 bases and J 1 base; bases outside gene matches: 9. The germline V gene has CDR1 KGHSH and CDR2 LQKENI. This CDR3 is CASSPNPGQSSYEQYF. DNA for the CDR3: TGTGCCAGCTCACCCAATCCGGGACAGTCGTCCTACGAGCAGTACTTC.

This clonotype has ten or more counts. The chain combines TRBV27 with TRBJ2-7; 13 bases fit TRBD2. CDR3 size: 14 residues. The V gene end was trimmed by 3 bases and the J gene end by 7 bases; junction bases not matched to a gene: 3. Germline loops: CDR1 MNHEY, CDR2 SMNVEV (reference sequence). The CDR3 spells CASSLGTSGTEQYF. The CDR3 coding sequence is TGTGCCAGCAGTTTGGGGACTAGCGGGACTGAGCAGTACTTC.

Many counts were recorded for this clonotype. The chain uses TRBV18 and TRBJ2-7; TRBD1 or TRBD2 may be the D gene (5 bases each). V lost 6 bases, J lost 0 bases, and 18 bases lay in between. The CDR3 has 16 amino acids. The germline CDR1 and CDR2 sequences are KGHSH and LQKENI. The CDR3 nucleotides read TGTGCCAGCTCGCCGGGACCGCCCGTGAGCTCCTACGAGCAGTACTTC. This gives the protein CASSPGPPVSSYEQYF. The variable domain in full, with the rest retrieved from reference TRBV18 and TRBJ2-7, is NAGVMQNPRHLVRRRGQEARLRCSPMKGHSHVYWYRQLPEEGLKFMVYLQKENIIDESGMPKERFSAEFPKEGPSILRIQQVVRGDSAAYFCASSPGPPVSSYEQYFGPGTRLTVT.

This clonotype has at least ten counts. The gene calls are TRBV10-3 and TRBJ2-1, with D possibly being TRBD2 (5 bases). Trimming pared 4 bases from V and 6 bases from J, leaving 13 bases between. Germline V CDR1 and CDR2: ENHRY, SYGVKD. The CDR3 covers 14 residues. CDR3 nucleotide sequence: TGTGCCATCAGTGGGGGAGCGGCGTTCAATGAGCAGTTCTTC. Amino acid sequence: CAISGGAAFNEQFF.

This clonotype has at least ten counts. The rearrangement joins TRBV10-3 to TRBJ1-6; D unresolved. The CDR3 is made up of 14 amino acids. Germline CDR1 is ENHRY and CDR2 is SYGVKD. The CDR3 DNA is TGTGCAACCGGGGATTTCACCTATAATTCACCCCTCCACTTT. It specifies CATGDFTYNSPLHF.

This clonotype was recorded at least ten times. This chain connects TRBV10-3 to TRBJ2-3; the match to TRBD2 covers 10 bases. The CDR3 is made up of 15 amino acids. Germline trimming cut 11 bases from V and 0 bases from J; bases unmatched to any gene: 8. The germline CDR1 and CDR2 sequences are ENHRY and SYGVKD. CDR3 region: CAASGGDFSTDTQYF. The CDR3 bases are TGTGCCGCCAGCGGGGGGGACTTCAGCACAGATACGCAGTATTTT.

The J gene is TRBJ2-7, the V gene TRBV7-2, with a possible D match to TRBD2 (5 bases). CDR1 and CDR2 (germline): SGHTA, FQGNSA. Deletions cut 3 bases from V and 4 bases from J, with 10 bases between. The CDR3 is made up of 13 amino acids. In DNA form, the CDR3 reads TGTGCCAGCAGCTTTTCCGGGGAGTACGAGCAGTACTTC. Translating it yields CASSFSGEYEQYF.

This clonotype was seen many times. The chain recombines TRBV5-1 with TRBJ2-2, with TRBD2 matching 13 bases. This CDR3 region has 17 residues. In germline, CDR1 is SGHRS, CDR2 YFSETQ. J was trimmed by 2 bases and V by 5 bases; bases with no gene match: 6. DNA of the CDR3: TGCGCCAGCAGAGGCGGGACTAGCGGGGCTAACACCGGGGAGCTGTTTTTT. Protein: CASRGGTSGANTGELFF.

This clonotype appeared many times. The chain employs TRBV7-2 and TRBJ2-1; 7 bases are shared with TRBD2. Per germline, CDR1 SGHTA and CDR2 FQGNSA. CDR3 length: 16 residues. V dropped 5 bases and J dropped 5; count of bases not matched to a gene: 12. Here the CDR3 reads CASSLAGGTSHNEQFF. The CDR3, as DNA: TGTGCCAGCAGCCTCGCCGGGGGGACTTCCCACAATGAGCAGTTCTTC.

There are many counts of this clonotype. The DNA of the CDR3 is TGCAGTGCTTGCCGGGGAGGGGGCCGCAATCAGCCCCAGCATTTT. Protein: CSACRGGGRNQPQHF. The rearrangement joins TRBV20-1 to TRBJ1-5; 7 nucleotides align to TRBD1. The V gene end was trimmed by 5 bases and the J gene end by 2 bases; junction bases not matched to a gene: 9. Per germline, CDR1 DFQATT and CDR2 SNEGSKA (reference sequence). The CDR3 totals 15 residues.

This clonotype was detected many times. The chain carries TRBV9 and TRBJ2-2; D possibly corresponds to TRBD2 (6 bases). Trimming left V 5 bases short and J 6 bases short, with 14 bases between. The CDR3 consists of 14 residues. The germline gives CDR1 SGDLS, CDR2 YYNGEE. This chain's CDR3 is CASSSGLRPGELFF. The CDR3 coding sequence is TGTGCCAGCAGTTCGGGACTTCGTCCCGGGGAGCTGTTTTTT.

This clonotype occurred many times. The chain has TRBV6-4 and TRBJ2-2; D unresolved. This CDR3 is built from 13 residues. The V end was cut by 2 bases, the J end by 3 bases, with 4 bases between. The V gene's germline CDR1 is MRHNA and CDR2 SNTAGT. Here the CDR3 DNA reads TGTGCCAGCAGTGACAGCGACACCGGGGAGCTGTTTTTT. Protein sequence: CASSDSDTGELFF.